This T cell receptor beta chain was recovered during a study of cytomegalovirus exposure and HLA in healthy donors. Concerning this clone: Its target is not known.

Findings of the study overall: Rare TCR sequences predominated, though certain public TCRs were found in many donors. Researchers catalogued approximately 160 TCR beta chains as cytomegalovirus-associated. Using a false discovery rate of 0.05, a later analysis showed that roughly 16,000 TCR beta sequences were associated with HLA alleles. Of the V segments, some could not be distinguished, including TRBV6-2 and TRBV6-3, and were excluded.

The PCR ran on 60 Vbeta and 13 Jbeta primers. Measured with immunoSEQ multiplex PCR; TCRdb has only the in-frame clones, and not every one. The sample shows 83,000 or so clones, almost 80% of them seen only once. J lost 7 bases, V lost 2 bases, and 2 bases had no gene match. The CDR3 loop spans 12 amino acids. Germline CDR1 reads GTSNPN; CDR2 reads SVGIG (reference sequence). This TCR was recovered from a female donor in good health and CMV-seronegative. Input material: PBMCs. The chain combines TRBV30 with TRBJ1-5; 7 bases align to TRBD1. The CDR3 loop reads CAWSKGGQPQHF. Here the CDR3 DNA reads TGTGCCTGGAGTAAAGGGGGCCAGCCCCAGCATTTT.